This T cell receptor beta chain is drawn from a study of blood T cell repertoires in COVID-19. For the study at large: COVID-19 samples, acute and convalescent, were from the United States, Italy and Spain.

The method was immunoSEQ multiplex PCR; TCRdb's version includes in-frame clones alone and lacks a portion of them. The sample carries about 210,000 clones, approximately 86% recorded once. V shed 7 bases, J shed 7 bases, and the junction held 7 bases outside the gene matches. Germline V lookup: CDR1 SNHLY, CDR2 FYNNEI. The CDR3 spans 15 residues. The source is a man aged 40-49 years with acute or convalescent COVID-19. V gene TRBV2 combines with J gene TRBJ2-1, with 13 positions matching TRBD2. Sequencing was done on a sample of peripheral blood. CDR3 sequence: CASTPGLAGVNEQFF. CDR3 bases: TGTGCCAGCACCCCCGGACTAGCGGGAGTGAATGAGCAGTTCTTC.